This T cell receptor beta chain was captured by sequencing in a study of blood T cell repertoires in COVID-19. V lost 1 base, J lost 1 base, and 5 bases lay in between. The CDR3 consists of 13 residues. Germline-derived CDR1 and CDR2 are SGHTS and YDEGEE. Participant reports of clinical history set cohort assignment. TCRdb's table, derived via immunoSEQ multiplex PCR, lists solely in-frame clones and lacks some. This table has 150,000 to 200,000 clones, around 83% appearing once. The chain combines TRBV5-8 with TRBJ1-1; D perhaps matches TRBD1 (5 bases). The sequence was collected from a woman aged 40 to 49 in a cohort exposed to, infected with or recovered from COVID-19 (not recorded which). Material for sequencing was PBMCs or T cells enriched from blood (not recorded which). The CDR3 sequence: CASSLTGNTEAFF. DNA for the CDR3: TGTGCCAGCAGCTTGACAGGGAACACTGAAGCTTTCTTT.